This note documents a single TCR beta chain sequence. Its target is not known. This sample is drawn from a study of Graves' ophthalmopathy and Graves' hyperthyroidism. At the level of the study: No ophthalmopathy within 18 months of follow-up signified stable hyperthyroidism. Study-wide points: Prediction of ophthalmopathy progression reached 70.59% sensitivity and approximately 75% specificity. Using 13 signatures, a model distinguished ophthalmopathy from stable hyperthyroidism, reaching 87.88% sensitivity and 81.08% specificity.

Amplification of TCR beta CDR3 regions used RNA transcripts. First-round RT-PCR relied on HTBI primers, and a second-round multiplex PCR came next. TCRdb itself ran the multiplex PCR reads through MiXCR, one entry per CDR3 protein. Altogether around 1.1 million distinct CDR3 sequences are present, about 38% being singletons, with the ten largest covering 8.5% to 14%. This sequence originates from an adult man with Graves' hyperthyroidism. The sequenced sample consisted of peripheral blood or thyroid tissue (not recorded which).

The CDR3 nucleotides read TGTGCCAGCAGCTCGGGGACAAGGAGCTCCTACGAGCAGTACTTC. As protein: CASSSGTRSSYEQYF. This chain uses TRBV7-6 with TRBJ2-7, with a possible D match to TRBD1 (6 bases). From germline, CDR1 is SGHVS and CDR2 FNYEAQ. The CDR3 length is 15 residues. The V and J ends lost 4 bases and 0 bases respectively, with 13 bases between them.